These 21 T cell receptor beta chains came from one sample sequenced in a study of cytomegalovirus exposure and HLA in healthy donors. A multiplex PCR was run with 60 Vbeta primers and 13 Jbeta primers. Sequencing was performed with immunoSEQ multiplex PCR; in TCRdb, only in-frame clones are kept and a portion is missing. There are over 60,000 clones in the sample; approximately 80% occur only once, and about 3.3% lies in the top ten. The sample was PBMCs. These receptors originate from a man in his late teens or twenties in good health and CMV-seronegative.

The chain joins TRBV6-5 to TRBJ1-6; 8 nucleotides line up with TRBD1. The CDR3 length is 16 residues. The V gene end was trimmed by 5 bases and the J gene end by 9 bases; junction bases not matched to a gene: 12. Per the germline V gene, CDR1 is MNHEY and CDR2 is SVGAGI. The CDR3: CASSHYRGSFLSPLHF. CDR3 DNA: TGTGCCAGCAGTCACTACAGGGGGTCCTTCCTTTCACCCCTCCACTTT.

The chain joins TRBV5-1 to TRBJ1-3; D might be TRBD1 (5 bases). Trimming left V 3 bases short and J 0 bases short, with 10 bases between. This CDR3 contains 15 residues. Germline loops: CDR1 SGHRS, CDR2 YFSETQ. CDR3 loop: CASSSQGLSGNTIYF. CDR3 in DNA: TGCGCCAGCAGCTCCCAGGGTCTCTCTGGAAACACCATATATTTT.

This clone was detected once. The V call is TRBV10-1, the J call TRBJ2-7, with a tentative D call TRBD2 (5 bases). Deletions cut 4 bases from V and 2 bases from J, with 9 bases between. Germline-derived CDR1 and CDR2 are WNHNN and SYGVQD (reference sequence). This CDR3 is built from 13 residues. The DNA for the CDR3 is TGCGCCAGCAGTGGTTCCGGGGCCTACGAGCAGTACTTC. Its translation is CASSGSGAYEQYF.

The chain couples TRBV7-3 to TRBJ2-1; 9 bases match TRBD1. In germline, CDR1 is SGHTA, CDR2 FQGTGA. The CDR3 covers 14 residues. With V trimmed by 5 bases and J by 10 bases, 9 bases remained unmatched. The DNA of the CDR3 is TGTGCCAGCAGCCCTGGACAGGGGAGGAGGGAGCAGTTCTTC. This translates into CASSPGQGRREQFF. Full variable domain (outside the CDR3, taken from reference TRBV7-3 and TRBJ2-1): GAGVSQTPSNKVTEKGKYVELRCDPISGHTALYWYRQSLGQGPEFLIYFQGTGAADDSGLPNDRFFAVRPEGSVSTLKIQRTERGDSAVYLCASSPGQGRREQFFGPGTRLTVL.

The chain employs TRBV12-5 and TRBJ2-2; a weak D match, TRBD1 (6 bases). Between the trimmed V and J ends, which lost 0 bases and 5 bases, there was a span of 13 bases. There are 16 residues in the CDR3. CDR1 and CDR2 (germline): LGHNT, FRNRAP. The CDR3 DNA reads TGTGCTAGTGGTTTGGTACAGGGATGGGGGACCGGGGAGCTGTTTTTT. Amino acids: CASGLVQGWGTGELFF.

The chain carries TRBV27 and TRBJ2-1; 9 bases map to TRBD1. Germline V gene data show CDR1 as MNHEY and CDR2 as SMNVEV (reference sequence). Unmatched junction bases numbered 8, after V lost 2 bases and J lost 6 bases. The CDR3 sequence is 16 residues long. CDR3 sequence: CASSLRGQGMSNEQFF. As DNA, the CDR3 is TGTGCCAGCAGTTTAAGAGGACAGGGGATGTCCAATGAGCAGTTCTTC.

This clone was found a few times. V gene TRBV18 combines with J gene TRBJ1-1; TRBD1 matches 7 bases. The CDR3 totals 14 residues. V gave up 2 bases and J gave up 0 bases; unmatched junction bases: 0. Germline V gene sequence: CDR1 KGHSH, CDR2 LQKENI. CDR3 sequence: CASSPDRVNTEAFF. DNA for the CDR3: TGTGCCAGCTCACCAGACAGGGTGAACACTGAAGCTTTCTTT.

The chain joins TRBV5-6 to TRBJ1-5, with D maybe TRBD1 (6 bases). This CDR3 spans 16 amino acids. V was trimmed by 2 bases and J by 3 bases, leaving 15 bases between them. CDR1 and CDR2 from the germline V gene are SGHDT and YYEEEE. The CDR3 bases are TGTGCCAGCAGCTTCGGGACACTAACTAACAATCAGCCCCAGCATTTT. This translates into CASSFGTLTNNQPQHF.

The gene calls are TRBV19 and TRBJ1-6; the D is unclear. The CDR3 totals 18 residues. In germline, CDR1 is LNHDA, CDR2 SQIVND (reference sequence). V shed 5 bases and J shed 3 bases, with 20 bases lying between them. The CDR3 DNA sequence: TGTGCCAGTAGTGTATTATCCAACCTAGCCGACTATAATTCACCCCTCCACTTT. Translated: CASSVLSNLADYNSPLHF.

The chain is built from TRBV19 and TRBJ1-4; 8 positions agree with TRBD1. Losses at the gene ends were 3 bases for V and 8 bases for J; bases not matched to a gene: 2. Per the germline V gene, CDR1 is LNHDA and CDR2 is SQIVND (reference sequence). The CDR3 is 13 amino acids. The CDR3 DNA reads TGTGCCAGTAGTATCAGGGGGCGCGAAAAACTGTTTTTT. Its protein product is CASSIRGREKLFF.

V gene TRBV28 combines with J gene TRBJ2-2, with a tentative D call TRBD2 (6 bases). V lost 2 bases, J lost 7 bases, and 11 bases lay in between. CDR3 size: 14 residues. CDR1 MDHEN and CDR2 SYDVKM come from the germline V gene. The CDR3 reads CASSLQGGDGELFF. CDR3 bases: TGTGCCAGCAGTTTACAGGGAGGTGACGGGGAGCTGTTTTTT.

This clone came up once. The chain combines TRBV19 with TRBJ2-2; 8 nucleotides align to TRBD1. This CDR3 region has 17 residues. In germline, CDR1 is LNHDA, CDR2 SQIVND (reference sequence). V dropped 2 bases and J dropped 1; count of bases not matched to a gene: 6. The CDR3 coding sequence is TGTGCCAGTAGTATAACTCCGACAGGGGAGAACACCGGGGAGCTGTTTTTT. It is translated as CASSITPTGENTGELFF. The complete variable domain, with remaining parts taken from reference TRBV19 and TRBJ2-2, reads DGGITQSPKYLFRKEGQNVTLSCEQNLNHDAMYWYRQDPGQGLRLIYYSQIVNDFQKGDIAEGYSVSREKKESFPLTVTSAQKNPTAFYLCASSITPTGENTGELFFGEGSRLTVL.

The genes are TRBV5-1 and TRBJ2-7; 8 nucleotides match TRBD1. The CDR3 is 14 residues long. V was pared by 0 bases and J by 4 bases, with 3 bases of the junction left unmatched. CDR1 is SGHRS and CDR2 is YFSETQ in the germline V gene. Here the CDR3 DNA reads TGCGCCAGCAGCTTGGATAGGACAGGGTACGAGCAGTACGTC. Translating gives CASSLDRTGYEQYV.

The V call is TRBV9, the J call TRBJ1-4; 7 positions agree with TRBD1. The CDR3 sequence is 14 residues long. CDR1 is SGDLS and CDR2 is YYNGEE in the germline V gene. V lost 4 bases and J lost 5; bases outside the gene matches: 5. In DNA, the CDR3 is TGTGCCAGCAGCCCGGGACAGTTGAATGAAAAACTGTTTTTT. It is translated as CASSPGQLNEKLFF. The full variable domain, in which reference TRBV9 and TRBJ1-4 provide the parts outside the CDR3, is DSGVTQTPKHLITATGQRVTLRCSPRSGDLSVYWYQQSLDQGLQFLIQYYNGEERAKGNILERFSAQQFPDLHSELNLSSLELGDSALYFCASSPGQLNEKLFFGSGTQLSVL.

This clone came up a few times. The rearrangement links TRBV28 to TRBJ1-2; 8 bases match TRBD1. The germline V gene has CDR1 MDHEN and CDR2 SYDVKM. There are 14 residues in the CDR3. Trimming at V came to 5 bases and at J to 5 bases, leaving 7 bases not matched to a gene. The CDR3 DNA reads TGTGCCAGCAGTCTGACAGGGGTAGGATATGGCTACACCTTC. Translating gives CASSLTGVGYGYTF.

The chain is built from TRBV19 and TRBJ2-3; the D gene is possibly TRBD1 (5 bases). Germline V lookup: CDR1 LNHDA, CDR2 SQIVND (reference sequence). The germline V and J ends were trimmed by 6 bases and 2 bases, with 9 bases remaining between them. The CDR3 sequence is 13 residues long. The CDR3 loop is CASSTGNTDTQYF. DNA for the CDR3: TGTGCCAGTAGCACAGGCAACACAGATACGCAGTATTTT.

The chain recombines TRBV7-2 with TRBJ2-5; TRBD1 agrees at 8 bases. CDR1 and CDR2 from the germline V gene are SGHTA and FQGNSA. This CDR3 comprises 14 residues. J lost 14 bases, V lost 5 bases, and 16 bases had no gene match. CDR3 sequence (DNA): TGTGCCAGCAGCCAACAAGGACAGGGCCCACAGGTCTACTTC. Its protein product is CASSQQGQGPQVYF.

The CDR3 protein is CASNIYRGRMNTEAFF. DNA of the CDR3: TGTGCCAGTAACATCTACAGGGGGAGAATGAACACTGAAGCTTTCTTT. The rearrangement uses TRBV11-2 and TRBJ1-1, with 8 bases identical to TRBD1. CDR1 SGHAT and CDR2 FQNNGV come from the germline V gene. V was pared by 9 bases and J by 0 bases, with 12 bases of the junction left unmatched. This CDR3 has 16 residues.

The CDR3 loop is CASSRDTYNEQFF. CDR3 DNA sequence: TGTGCCAGCAGCCGGGACACTTACAATGAGCAGTTCTTC. The rearrangement uses TRBV7-3 and TRBJ2-1, with D perhaps TRBD1 (6 bases). Germline loops: CDR1 SGHTA, CDR2 FQGTGA. The CDR3 sequence is 13 residues long. V dropped 5 bases and J dropped 4 bases, with 9 bases sitting between them.

The chain combines TRBV5-1 with TRBJ1-3; possible D gene TRBD1, 5 bases. Deletions cut 2 bases from V and 1 base from J, with 7 bases between. Germline V gives CDR1 SGHRS, CDR2 YFSETQ. CDR3 length: 14 residues. The CDR3 protein is CASSLTGSGNTIYF. The CDR3 DNA sequence: TGCGCCAGCAGCTTAACAGGTTCTGGAAACACCATATATTTT.

On this clone: Other DNA sequences in this sample translate to the same CDR3. The J gene is TRBJ2-3, the V gene TRBV5-1, with 10 bases that match TRBD2. V lost 0 bases and J lost 6; bases outside the gene matches: 4. The CDR3 length is 15 residues. CDR1 SGHRS and CDR2 YFSETQ come from the germline V gene. CDR3 sequence (DNA): TGCGCCAGCAGCTTGGCACTAGCGGGGAAGGATACGCAGTATTTT. This encodes CASSLALAGKDTQYF.